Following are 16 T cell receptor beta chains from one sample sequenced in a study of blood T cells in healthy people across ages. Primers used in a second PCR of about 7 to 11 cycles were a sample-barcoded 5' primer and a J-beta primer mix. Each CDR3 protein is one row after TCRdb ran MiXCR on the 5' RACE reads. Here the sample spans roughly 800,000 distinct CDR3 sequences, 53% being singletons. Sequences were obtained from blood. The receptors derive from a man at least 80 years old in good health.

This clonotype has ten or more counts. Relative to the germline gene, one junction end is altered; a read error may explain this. The chain's CDR3 is CASSPDSYQQYF. The CDR3 DNA follows: TGTGCCAGCAGCCCCGATAGCTACCAGCAGTACTTC. V and J are TRBV7-2 and TRBJ2-7, with D unresolved. The CDR3 sequence is 12 residues long. CDR1 SGHTA and CDR2 FQGNSA come from the germline V gene.

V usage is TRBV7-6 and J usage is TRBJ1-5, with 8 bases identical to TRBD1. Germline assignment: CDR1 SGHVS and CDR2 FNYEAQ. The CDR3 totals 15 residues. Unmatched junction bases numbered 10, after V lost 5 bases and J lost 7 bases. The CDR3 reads CASSPGQGASQPQHF. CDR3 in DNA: TGTGCCAGCAGCCCCGGTCAGGGGGCCTCGCAGCCCCAGCATTTT.

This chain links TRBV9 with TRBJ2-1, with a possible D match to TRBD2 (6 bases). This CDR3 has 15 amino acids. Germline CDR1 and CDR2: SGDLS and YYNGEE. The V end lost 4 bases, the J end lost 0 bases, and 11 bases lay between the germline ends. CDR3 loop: CASSTRDFSYNEQFF. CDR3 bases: TGTGCCAGCAGCACCCGGGACTTCTCCTACAATGAGCAGTTCTTC.

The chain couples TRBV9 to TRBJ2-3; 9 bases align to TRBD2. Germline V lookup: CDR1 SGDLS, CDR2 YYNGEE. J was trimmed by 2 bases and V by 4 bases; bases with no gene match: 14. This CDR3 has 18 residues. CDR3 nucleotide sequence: TGTGCCAGCAGCCCAAGCGGGGGGCTAGCCGTGCACACAGATACGCAGTATTTT. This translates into CASSPSGGLAVHTDTQYF.

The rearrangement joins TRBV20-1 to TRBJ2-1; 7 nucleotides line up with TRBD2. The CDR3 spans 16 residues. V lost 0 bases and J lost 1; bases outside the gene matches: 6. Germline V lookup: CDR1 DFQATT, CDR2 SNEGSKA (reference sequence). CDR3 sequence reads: CSARDRLAESYNEQFF. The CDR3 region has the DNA TGCAGTGCTAGAGATAGACTAGCCGAATCCTACAATGAGCAGTTCTTC.

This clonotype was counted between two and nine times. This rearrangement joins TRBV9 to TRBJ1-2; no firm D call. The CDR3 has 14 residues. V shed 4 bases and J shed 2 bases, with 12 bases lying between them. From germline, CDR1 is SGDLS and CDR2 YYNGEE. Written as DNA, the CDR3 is TGTGCCAGCAGCACAACGGAGGTAAACTATGGCTACACCTTC. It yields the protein CASSTTEVNYGYTF.

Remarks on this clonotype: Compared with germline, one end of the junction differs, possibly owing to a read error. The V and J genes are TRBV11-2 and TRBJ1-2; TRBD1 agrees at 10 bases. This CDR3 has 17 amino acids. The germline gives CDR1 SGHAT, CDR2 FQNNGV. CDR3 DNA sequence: TGTGCCAGCGGCTCACTCCGACAGGGGGCTGGGATCTATGGCTACACCTTT. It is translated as CASGSLRQGAGIYGYTF.

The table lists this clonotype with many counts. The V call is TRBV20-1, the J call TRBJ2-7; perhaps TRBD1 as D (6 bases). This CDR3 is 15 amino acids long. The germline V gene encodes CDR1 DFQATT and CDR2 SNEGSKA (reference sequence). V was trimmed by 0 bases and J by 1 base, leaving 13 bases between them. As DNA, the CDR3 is TGCAGTGCTAGAGATCTGGGGACAAAATCCTACGAGCAGTACTTC. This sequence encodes CSARDLGTKSYEQYF.

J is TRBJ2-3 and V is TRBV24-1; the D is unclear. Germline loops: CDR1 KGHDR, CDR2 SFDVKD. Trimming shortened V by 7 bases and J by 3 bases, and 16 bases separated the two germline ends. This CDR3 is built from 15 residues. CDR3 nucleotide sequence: TGTGCCACCAGCGCCCGGCCCCCTCGGACAGATACGCAGTATTTT. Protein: CATSARPPRTDTQYF.

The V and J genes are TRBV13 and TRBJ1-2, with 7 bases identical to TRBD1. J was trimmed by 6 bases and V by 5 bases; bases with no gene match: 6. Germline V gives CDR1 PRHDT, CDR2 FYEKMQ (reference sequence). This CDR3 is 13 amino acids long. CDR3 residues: CASSAQGMDGYTF. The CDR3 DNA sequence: TGTGCCAGCAGCGCACAGGGGATGGATGGCTACACCTTC. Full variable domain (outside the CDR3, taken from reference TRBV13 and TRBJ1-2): AAGVIQSPRHLIKEKRETATLKCYPIPRHDTVYWYQQGPGQDPQFLISFYEKMQSDKGSIPDRFSAQQFSDYHSELNMSSLELGDSALYFCASSAQGMDGYTFGSGTRLTVV.

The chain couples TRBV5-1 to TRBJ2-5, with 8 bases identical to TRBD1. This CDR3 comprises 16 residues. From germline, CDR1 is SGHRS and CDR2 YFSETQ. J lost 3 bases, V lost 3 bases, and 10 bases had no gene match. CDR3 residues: CASSSPGGWGEETQYF. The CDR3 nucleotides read TGCGCCAGCAGCTCCCCAGGGGGCTGGGGAGAAGAGACCCAGTACTTC.

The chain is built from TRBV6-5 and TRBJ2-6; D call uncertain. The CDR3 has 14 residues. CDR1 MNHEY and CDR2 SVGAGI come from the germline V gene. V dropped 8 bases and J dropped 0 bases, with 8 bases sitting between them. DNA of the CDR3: TGTGCCAGCGGGCAGAGCTCTGGGGCCAACGTCCTGACTTTC. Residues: CASGQSSGANVLTF.

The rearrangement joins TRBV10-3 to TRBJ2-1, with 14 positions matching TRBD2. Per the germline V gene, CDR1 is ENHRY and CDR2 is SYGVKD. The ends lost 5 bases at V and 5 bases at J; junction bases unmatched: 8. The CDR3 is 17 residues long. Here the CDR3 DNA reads TGTGCCATCAGTATGGGACTAGCGGGAGTTGGAAACAATGAGCAGTTCTTC. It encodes CAISMGLAGVGNNEQFF.

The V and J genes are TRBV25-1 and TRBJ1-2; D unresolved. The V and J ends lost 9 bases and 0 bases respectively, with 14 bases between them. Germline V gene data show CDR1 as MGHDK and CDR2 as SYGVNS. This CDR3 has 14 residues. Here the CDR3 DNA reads TGTGCCAGTCTAGATGGCAGCGCTAACTATGGCTACACCTTC. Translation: CASLDGSANYGYTF.

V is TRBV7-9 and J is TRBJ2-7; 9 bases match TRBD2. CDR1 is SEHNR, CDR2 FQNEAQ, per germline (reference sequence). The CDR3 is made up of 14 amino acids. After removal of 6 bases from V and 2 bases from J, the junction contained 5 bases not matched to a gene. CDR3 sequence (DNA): TGTGCCAGCAGGATTAGCGGGGGCACCTACGAGCAGTACTTC. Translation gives CASRISGGTYEQYF.

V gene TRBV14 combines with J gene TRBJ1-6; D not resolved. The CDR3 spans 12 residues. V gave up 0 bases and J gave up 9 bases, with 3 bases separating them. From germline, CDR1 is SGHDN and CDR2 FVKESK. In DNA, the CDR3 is TGTGCCAGCAGCCAAGATTCTTCACCCCTCCACTTT. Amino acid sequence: CASSQDSSPLHF.